This is a list of T cell receptor beta chains from one sample in a study of blood T cell repertoires in COVID-19. Measured with immunoSEQ multiplex PCR; TCRdb has only the in-frame clones, and not every one. The sample yields about 100,000 clones, about three quarters seen once. The source material was peripheral blood. The receptors stem from a man in his 70s with acute or convalescent COVID-19. The CDR3 runs from the conserved cysteine through the conserved F or W. Each record gives: D gene, clone size, V gene, J gene, CDR3 DNA, CDR3 protein. The D gene is left open where the match is weak. Only part of the rows carry a size: once, few, many, or a class if the clone is expanded.

D gene: -
clone size: -
V gene: TRBV7-3
J gene: TRBJ2-1
CDR3 DNA: TGTGCCAGCAGCCCCACCACGGGTTTGGGTCCGGGTGGTGAGCAGTTCTTC
CDR3 protein: CASSPTTGLGPGGEQFF

D gene: TRBD2
clone size: few
V gene: TRBV14
J gene: TRBJ2-5
CDR3 DNA: TGTGCCAGCAGCCAAGATATCGTCACTAGCGGGGAGACCCAGTACTTC
CDR3 protein: CASSQDIVTSGETQYF

D gene: TRBD1
clone size: once
V gene: TRBV2
J gene: TRBJ1-5
CDR3 DNA: TGTGCCAGCAGTCCGGACAGGGACGATCAGCCCCAGCATTTT
CDR3 protein: CASSPDRDDQPQHF

D gene: TRBD1
clone size: -
V gene: TRBV7-2
J gene: TRBJ1-2
CDR3 DNA: TGTGCCAGCAGCTTAGGGAGGCAGGGGGCTATGAACGGCTACACCTTC
CDR3 protein: CASSLGRQGAMNGYTF

D gene: -
clone size: -
V gene: TRBV5-3
J gene: TRBJ2-5
CDR3 DNA: TGTGCCAGAAGCTTCCTAGCAGAACAAGAGACCCAGTACTTC
CDR3 protein: CARSFLAEQETQYF

D gene: TRBD1
clone size: -
V gene: TRBV9
J gene: TRBJ2-3
CDR3 DNA: TGTGCCAGCAGCGTAGTAGATCAGGGGGTAGGCTACACAGATACGCAGTATTTT
CDR3 protein: CASSVVDQGVGYTDTQYF

D gene: TRBD2
clone size: -
V gene: TRBV7-2
J gene: TRBJ2-1
CDR3 DNA: TGTGCCAGCAGCTTAGCGGCTTCTAGCGGCTACAATGAGCAGTTCTTC
CDR3 protein: CASSLAASSGYNEQFF

D gene: -
clone size: -
V gene: TRBV19
J gene: TRBJ1-1
CDR3 DNA: TGTGCCAGTAGTCCTCACTCGGGAACTGAAGCTTTCTTT
CDR3 protein: CASSPHSGTEAFF

D gene: -
clone size: -
V gene: TRBV6-1
J gene: TRBJ2-5
CDR3 DNA: TGTGCCAGCAGTGAATTAAACAGGGTAGAGACCCAGTACTTC
CDR3 protein: CASSELNRVETQYF

D gene: -
clone size: -
V gene: TRBV19
J gene: TRBJ1-3
CDR3 DNA: TGTGCCAGTAGCCAGGGGCGCTCTGGAAACACCATATATTTT
CDR3 protein: CASSQGRSGNTIYF

D gene: TRBD2
clone size: -
V gene: TRBV19
J gene: TRBJ2-1
CDR3 DNA: TGTGCCAGTAGTATAGATTTAAGGACTAGCGGCAGCTCCTACAATGAGCAGTTCTTC
CDR3 protein: CASSIDLRTSGSSYNEQFF

D gene: TRBD1
clone size: -
V gene: TRBV7-6
J gene: TRBJ1-5
CDR3 DNA: TGTGCCAGCAGCCCATGGACAGGGGGAGACTATAGCAATCAGCCCCAGCATTTT
CDR3 protein: CASSPWTGGDYSNQPQHF

D gene: -
clone size: -
V gene: TRBV13
J gene: TRBJ2-2
CDR3 DNA: TGTGCCAGCAGCTACGGGGCCGGGGAGCTGTTTTTT
CDR3 protein: CASSYGAGELFF

D gene: TRBD1
clone size: -
V gene: TRBV19
J gene: TRBJ1-3
CDR3 DNA: TGTGCCAGCTTGACAGGGGCGGATGGAAACACCATATATTTT
CDR3 protein: CASLTGADGNTIYF

D gene: TRBD2
clone size: -
V gene: TRBV5-1
J gene: TRBJ2-5
CDR3 DNA: TGCGCCAGCAGCCGCCGGGGACTAGTGGGCCAAGAGACCCAGTACTTC
CDR3 protein: CASSRRGLVGQETQYF

D gene: -
clone size: -
V gene: TRBV28
J gene: TRBJ1-2
CDR3 DNA: TGTGCCAGCAGAAGAGGGAGGGCTTACGGCTACACCTTC
CDR3 protein: CASRRGRAYGYTF

D gene: -
clone size: -
V gene: TRBV5-1
J gene: TRBJ1-2
CDR3 DNA: TGCGCCAGCAGCTTCGAGGGAGATAACTATGGCTACACCTTC
CDR3 protein: CASSFEGDNYGYTF

D gene: TRBD2
clone size: -
V gene: TRBV11-2
J gene: TRBJ2-5
CDR3 DNA: TGTGCCAGCAGCCCCCAGCGGGGGGGCGTAGAGACCCAGTACTTC
CDR3 protein: CASSPQRGGVETQYF

D gene: TRBD1
clone size: few
V gene: TRBV5-3
J gene: TRBJ2-1
CDR3 DNA: TGTGCCAGAAGCTTGACGACAGGGAATGAGCAGTTCTTC
CDR3 protein: CARSLTTGNEQFF

D gene: TRBD2
clone size: -
V gene: TRBV2
J gene: TRBJ2-1
CDR3 DNA: TGTGCCAGCAGTGGGACTAGTATCACCTACAATGAGCAGTTCTTC
CDR3 protein: CASSGTSITYNEQFF

D gene: TRBD1
clone size: once
V gene: TRBV29-1
J gene: TRBJ2-3
CDR3 DNA: TGCAGCGTGACCGGGACAGGGTCCTTAGATACGCAGTATTTT
CDR3 protein: CSVTGTGSLDTQYF

D gene: -
clone size: -
V gene: TRBV29-1
J gene: TRBJ2-7
CDR3 DNA: TGCAGCGTAGGACAGCCCTACGAGCAGTACTTC
CDR3 protein: CSVGQPYEQYF

D gene: TRBD1
clone size: once
V gene: TRBV19
J gene: TRBJ1-2
CDR3 DNA: TGTGCCAGTAGTGCCCGGGACAGGGTCTACTTC
CDR3 protein: CASSARDRVYF

D gene: -
clone size: -
V gene: TRBV14
J gene: TRBJ1-3
CDR3 DNA: TGTGCCAGCAGCCCAAGCCTGGGCCCCTCTGGAAACACCATATATTTT
CDR3 protein: CASSPSLGPSGNTIYF

D gene: -
clone size: few
V gene: TRBV6-5
J gene: TRBJ2-5
CDR3 DNA: TGTGCCAGCTCGAGAGGGCGGGGCGGGGAGACCCAGTACTTC
CDR3 protein: CASSRGRGGETQYF

D gene: -
clone size: -
V gene: TRBV25-1
J gene: TRBJ1-1
CDR3 DNA: TGTGCCAGCGGAACCCCGGACAGTCGAGCTTTCTTT
CDR3 protein: CASGTPDSRAFF

D gene: -
clone size: -
V gene: TRBV5-6
J gene: TRBJ2-7
CDR3 DNA: TGTGCCAGCAGCTCCGGGACAGAGCAGTACTTC
CDR3 protein: CASSSGTEQYF

D gene: TRBD2
clone size: -
V gene: TRBV7-2
J gene: TRBJ2-7
CDR3 DNA: TGTGCCAGCAGCTTACTAGCGGGGGTATACGAGCAGTACTTC
CDR3 protein: CASSLLAGVYEQYF

D gene: TRBD1
clone size: -
V gene: TRBV11-2
J gene: TRBJ1-4
CDR3 DNA: TGTGCCAGCAGCTCTCGGACAGGGAAAAGTGAAAAACTGTTTTTT
CDR3 protein: CASSSRTGKSEKLFF

D gene: TRBD1
clone size: -
V gene: TRBV7-3
J gene: TRBJ2-2
CDR3 DNA: TGTGCCAGCAGCCAGACAGGGGGTCGCACCGGGGAGCTGTTTTTT
CDR3 protein: CASSQTGGRTGELFF

D gene: -
clone size: once
V gene: TRBV7-2
J gene: TRBJ2-1
CDR3 DNA: TGTGCCAGCAGCCCCCGTCGACAGACGTACAATGAGCAGTTCTTC
CDR3 protein: CASSPRRQTYNEQFF

D gene: -
clone size: -
V gene: TRBV18
J gene: TRBJ2-2
CDR3 DNA: TGTGCCAGCTCAATTCGACAGGACACCGGGGAGCTGTTTTTT
CDR3 protein: CASSIRQDTGELFF

D gene: -
clone size: -
V gene: TRBV12-3/TRBV12-4
J gene: TRBJ2-1
CDR3 DNA: TGTGCCAGCGGGGGGTACTCCTACAATGAGCAGTTCTTC
CDR3 protein: CASGGYSYNEQFF

D gene: -
clone size: -
V gene: TRBV10-2
J gene: TRBJ1-1
CDR3 DNA: TGCGCCGGAAAGACACCCGGCAACACTGAAGCTTTCTTT
CDR3 protein: CAGKTPGNTEAFF

D gene: TRBD2
clone size: -
V gene: TRBV7-9
J gene: TRBJ2-7
CDR3 DNA: TGTGCCAGCAGCCCCTCGGGACTAGCTTTCTACGAGCAGTACTTC
CDR3 protein: CASSPSGLAFYEQYF

D gene: -
clone size: -
V gene: TRBV6-6
J gene: TRBJ1-1
CDR3 DNA: TGTGCCAGCAGTTACGTCTACAGGGAGCTGAACACTGAAGCTTTCTTT
CDR3 protein: CASSYVYRELNTEAFF

D gene: -
clone size: -
V gene: TRBV29-1
J gene: TRBJ1-4
CDR3 DNA: TGCAGCGTTCGAGAACAGCATAATGAAAAACTGTTTTTT
CDR3 protein: CSVREQHNEKLFF

D gene: -
clone size: -
V gene: TRBV18
J gene: TRBJ2-1
CDR3 DNA: TGTGCCAGCTCACCCACCCGGGCGGGGCTGTACAATGAGCAGTTCTTC
CDR3 protein: CASSPTRAGLYNEQFF

D gene: -
clone size: -
V gene: TRBV3-1/TRBV3-2
J gene: TRBJ1-5
CDR3 DNA: TGTGCCAGCAGCCAAGGGGGGTTCTGGGGAGGTGGTCAGCCCCAGCATTTT
CDR3 protein: CASSQGGFWGGGQPQHF

D gene: TRBD1
clone size: few
V gene: TRBV5-1
J gene: TRBJ1-1
CDR3 DNA: TGCGCCAGCAGCAGAGGACCGGGACAGGGGGCCGGCCCTGAAGCTTTCTTT
CDR3 protein: CASSRGPGQGAGPEAFF

D gene: TRBD1
clone size: -
V gene: TRBV24-1
J gene: TRBJ2-3
CDR3 DNA: TGTGCCACCAGTGAGACAGGGGGTTTCGATACGCAGTATTTT
CDR3 protein: CATSETGGFDTQYF

D gene: -
clone size: -
V gene: TRBV12-3/TRBV12-4
J gene: TRBJ1-1
CDR3 DNA: TGTGCCAGCAGGTGGGCGGGGAACACTGAAGCTTTCTTT
CDR3 protein: CASRWAGNTEAFF

D gene: TRBD1
clone size: -
V gene: TRBV3-1/TRBV3-2
J gene: TRBJ2-7
CDR3 DNA: TGTGCCAGCAGCCAAGGGGACAGACCTCAGTACTTC
CDR3 protein: CASSQGDRPQYF

D gene: TRBD1
clone size: few
V gene: TRBV6-5
J gene: TRBJ1-3
CDR3 DNA: TGTGCCAGCAGTTCCGGACAGGGGGTCGGAAACACCATATATTTT
CDR3 protein: CASSSGQGVGNTIYF

D gene: TRBD1
clone size: -
V gene: TRBV5-6
J gene: TRBJ1-4
CDR3 DNA: TGTGCCAGCAGCCCTGATACAGGGGTGTCTGAAAAACTGTTTTTT
CDR3 protein: CASSPDTGVSEKLFF